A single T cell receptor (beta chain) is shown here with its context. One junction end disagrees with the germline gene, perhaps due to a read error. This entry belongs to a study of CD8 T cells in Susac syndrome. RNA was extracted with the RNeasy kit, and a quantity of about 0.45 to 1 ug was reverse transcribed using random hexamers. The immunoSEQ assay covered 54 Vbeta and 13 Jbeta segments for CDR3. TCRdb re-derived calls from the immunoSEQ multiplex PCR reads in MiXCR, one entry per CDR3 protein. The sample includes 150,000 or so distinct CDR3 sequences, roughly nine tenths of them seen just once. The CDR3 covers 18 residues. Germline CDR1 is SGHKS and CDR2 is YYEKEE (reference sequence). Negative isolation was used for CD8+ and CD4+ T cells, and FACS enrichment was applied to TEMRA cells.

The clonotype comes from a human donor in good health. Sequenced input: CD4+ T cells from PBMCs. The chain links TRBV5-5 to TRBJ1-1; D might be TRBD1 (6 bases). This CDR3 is CASSSPRPGTTMNTEVFF. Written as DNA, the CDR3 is TGTGCCAGCAGCTCACCTAGACCCGGGACAACCATGAACACTGAAGTTTTCTTT. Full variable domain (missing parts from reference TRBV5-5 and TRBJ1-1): DAGVTQSPTHLIKTRGQQVTLRCSPISGHKSVSWYQQVLGQGPQFIFQYYEKEERGRGNFPDRFSARQFPNYSSELNVNALLLGDSALYLCASSSPRPGTTMNTEVFFGQGTRLTVV.